This passage covers 32 T cell receptor beta chains from one sample sequenced in a study of cytomegalovirus exposure and HLA in healthy donors. The PCR had 60 Vbeta and 13 Jbeta primers. Only in-frame clones appear in the TCRdb table, and some are missing; sequencing was by immunoSEQ multiplex PCR. This table holds approximately 180,000 clones, less than 90% found once. The sequenced sample consisted of PBMCs. Source of these receptors: a girl in the first two years of life in good health and CMV-seronegative.

The J gene is TRBJ1-4, the V gene TRBV29-1, with 8 bases matching TRBD1. The V and J ends lost 1 base and 8 bases, in that order; junction bases with no gene match: 9. CDR3 length: 15 amino acids. Germline values: CDR1 SQVTM, CDR2 ANQGSEA. CDR3 nucleotides: TGCAGCGTTGAAGTTACAGGACAGGGAGGAGAAAAACTGTTTTTT. Protein sequence: CSVEVTGQGGEKLFF.

The chain is built from TRBV10-1 and TRBJ2-7, with 11 bases aligning to TRBD2. Per germline, CDR1 WNHNN and CDR2 SYGVQD (reference sequence). The length of the CDR3 is 17 residues. The J segment lost 3 bases and the V segment lost 7 bases, leaving 14 bases of the junction unmatched. The CDR3 region has the DNA TGCGCCAGCACGAGGGTTAGCGGGGGGGCTGTGGTCTACGAGCAGTACTTC. The encoded protein is CASTRVSGGAVVYEQYF.

The V call is TRBV7-2, the J call TRBJ2-5; TRBD2 agrees at 10 bases. Germline CDR1 reads SGHTA; CDR2 reads FQGNSA. This CDR3 contains 18 residues. V shed 1 base, J shed 5 bases, and the junction held 13 bases outside the gene matches. For the CDR3, the DNA is TGTGCCAGCAGCTTAGTATCTAGCGGGAGAGCGGTAAGGGAGACCCAGTACTTC. This sequence encodes CASSLVSSGRAVRETQYF.

CDR3 nucleotides: TGTGCCAGCAGTGGGATTAGCGGGGGGTACGCCTACAATGAGCAGTTCTTC. Residues: CASSGISGGYAYNEQFF. This chain uses TRBV2 with TRBJ2-1; 10 bases map to TRBD2. The CDR3 covers 17 residues. J lost 2 bases, V lost 4 bases, and 8 bases had no gene match. CDR1 is SNHLY, CDR2 FYNNEI, per germline.

The genes are TRBV19 and TRBJ2-1, with unresolved D. The germline V gene encodes CDR1 LNHDA and CDR2 SQIVND (reference sequence). V was clipped by 7 bases and J by 5 bases, with 6 bases between them. The CDR3 has 11 residues. CDR3 amino acids: CASTSHNEQFF. The DNA of the CDR3 is TGTGCCAGTACCAGTCACAATGAGCAGTTCTTC.

The chain employs TRBV7-8 and TRBJ2-1; 12 nucleotides agree with TRBD2. Looked up from germline, CDR1 is SGHVS and CDR2 is FQNEAQ. Germline trimming cut 5 bases from V and 9 bases from J; bases unmatched to any gene: 11. The CDR3 is 16 residues long. CDR3: CASSLSVLAGGGEQFF. The CDR3 coding sequence is TGTGCCAGCAGCCTAAGCGTCCTAGCGGGAGGGGGTGAGCAGTTCTTC.

This rearrangement joins TRBV5-1 to TRBJ2-7; 7 bases are shared with TRBD1. V lost 5 bases and J lost 1; bases outside the gene matches: 3. Germline assignment: CDR1 SGHRS and CDR2 YFSETQ. The CDR3 covers 13 residues. In DNA, the CDR3 is TGCGCCAGCAGTAACAGGGGTTCCTACGAGCAGTACTTC. Its protein product is CASSNRGSYEQYF.

The V gene is TRBV30, the J gene TRBJ2-3; a possible D gene is TRBD1 (5 bases). The germline V and J ends were trimmed by 0 bases and 5 bases, with 9 bases remaining between them. The CDR3 is 13 amino acids. Germline V CDR1 and CDR2: GTSNPN, SVGIG (reference sequence). The chain's CDR3 is CAWSVQDLDTQYF. The CDR3, as DNA: TGTGCCTGGAGTGTACAGGACCTAGATACGCAGTATTTT. Complete variable domain (other parts from reference TRBV30 and TRBJ2-3): SQTIHQWPATLVQPVGSPLSLECTVEGTSNPNLYWYRQAAGRGLQLLFYSVGIGQISSEVPQNLSASRPQDRQFILSSKKLLLSDSGFYLCAWSVQDLDTQYFGPGTRLTVL.

The V gene is TRBV21-1, the J gene TRBJ2-3; TRBD1 reflects the table's D call only, with no check against the DNA. TRBV21-1 is designated a pseudogene. The CDR3 length is 23 residues. DNA for the CDR3: TGTGCCAGCAGCAAAGAGGTACCCGGTTGTGGGGCTCTCAGGGAAGCCGTCCCAGATACGCAGTATTTT. The encoded protein is CASSKEVPGCGALREAVPDTQYF.

This chain joins TRBV5-1 and TRBJ2-5; a possible D gene is TRBD2 (7 bases). The CDR3 has 16 amino acids. Germline V gene data show CDR1 as SGHRS and CDR2 as YFSETQ. V lost 3 bases and J lost 4, with 19 bases in between. The CDR3 coding sequence is TGCGCCAGCAGCTACGAGTGGGGGGGCGAAATAGAGACCCAGTACTTC. Residues: CASSYEWGGEIETQYF.

The rearrangement joins TRBV19 to TRBJ1-5; TRBD1 is a possible D gene (5 bases). V shed 3 bases and J shed 7 bases, with 16 bases lying between them. Germline V gene lookup returns CDR1 LNHDA and CDR2 SQIVND (reference sequence). The CDR3 length is 15 residues. The CDR3 coding sequence is TGTGCCAGTAGTATGGGGCCAGGGCTGAGACAGCCCCAGCATTTT. As protein: CASSMGPGLRQPQHF.

The V and J genes are TRBV5-1 and TRBJ2-7, with D possibly matching TRBD1 (5 bases). Looked up from germline, CDR1 is SGHRS and CDR2 is YFSETQ. Trimming removed 1 base from V and 6 bases from J, with 8 bases in between. This CDR3 has 12 amino acids. The DNA of the CDR3 is TGCGCCAGCAGCTTGAGTAGGGGCGAGCAGTACTTC. It specifies CASSLSRGEQYF.

This chain connects TRBV29-1 to TRBJ1-2; 9 bases align to TRBD1. CDR1 and CDR2 (germline): SQVTM, ANQGSEA. V was pared by 4 bases and J by 6 bases, with 6 bases of the junction left unmatched. The CDR3 is made up of 13 amino acids. CDR3 DNA: TGCAGCGTTGCGACAGACAGGGGGAATGGCTACACCTTC. This gives the protein CSVATDRGNGYTF.

The chain employs TRBV2 and TRBJ2-3, with 10 bases identical to TRBD2. V lost 7 bases to trimming and J lost 2 bases; unmatched junction nucleotides: 6. The CDR3 sequence is 15 residues long. Germline CDR1 is SNHLY and CDR2 is FYNNEI. The CDR3 bases are TGTGCCAGCACCTCTAGCGGGAGTTTCACAGATACGCAGTATTTT. Its translation is CASTSSGSFTDTQYF. Full variable domain (missing parts from reference TRBV2 and TRBJ2-3): EPEVTQTPSHQVTQMGQEVILRCVPISNHLYFYWYRQILGQKVEFLVSFYNNEISEKSEIFDDQFSVERPDGSNFTLKIRSTKLEDSAMYFCASTSSGSFTDTQYFGPGTRLTVL.

The V and J genes are TRBV2 and TRBJ2-2; a weak D match, TRBD2 (5 bases). Germline CDR1 SNHLY, CDR2 FYNNEI. The CDR3 has 13 amino acids. V was cut by 7 bases and J by 5 bases, with 11 bases left in between. DNA for the CDR3: TGTGCCAGCAACCGGGGTGGGACCGGGGAGCTGTTTTTT. Translated, it gives CASNRGGTGELFF.

This chain links TRBV10-3 with TRBJ2-2, with D tentatively TRBD2 (7 bases). Between the trimmed V and J ends, which lost 3 bases and 1 base, there was a span of 24 bases. Germline V gene sequence: CDR1 ENHRY, CDR2 SYGVKD. The CDR3 loop spans 20 amino acids. CDR3 in DNA: TGTGCCATCAGTGACCAGAACGGGCAAGGGGGGGATCTGAACACCGGGGAGCTGTTTTTT. It yields the protein CAISDQNGQGGDLNTGELFF.

The V gene is TRBV30, the J gene TRBJ1-5, with D possibly being TRBD1 (5 bases). This CDR3 contains 13 residues. V shed 2 bases and J shed 2 bases, with 7 bases lying between them. Per the germline V gene, CDR1 is GTSNPN and CDR2 is SVGIG (reference sequence). The CDR3 DNA sequence: TGTGCCTGGAGTCTACAGGGCAATCAGCCCCAGCATTTT. This sequence encodes CAWSLQGNQPQHF.

Written as DNA, the CDR3 is TGCGCCAGCAGCCAAGAAAGGGTGGGCGGGGCCTCCTACGAGCAGTACTTC. It codes for CASSQERVGGASYEQYF. This chain links TRBV4-1 with TRBJ2-7; a possible D gene is TRBD2 (6 bases). CDR1 MGHRA and CDR2 YSYEKL come from the germline V gene. CDR3 length equals 17 residues. V lost 0 bases and J 0 bases, leaving 15 bases between the germline ends.

This chain links TRBV14 with TRBJ1-4; 7 nucleotides match TRBD1. This CDR3 region has 16 residues. Germline-derived CDR1 and CDR2 are SGHDN and FVKESK. The J segment lost 8 bases and the V segment lost 0 bases, leaving 9 bases of the junction unmatched. In DNA form, the CDR3 reads TGTGCCAGCAGCCAAGATGCGACAGGGCCGGGGGAAAAACTGTTTTTT. Translated: CASSQDATGPGEKLFF.

The chain has TRBV9 and TRBJ2-5; 7 bases line up with TRBD2. CDR1 is SGDLS, CDR2 YYNGEE, per germline. V trimming: 0 bases; J trimming: 5 bases; junction bases outside the gene matches: 7. The CDR3 is made up of 15 amino acids. The CDR3 sequence is CASSVVERGYETQYF. The CDR3 nucleotides are TGTGCCAGCAGCGTAGTAGAGCGGGGCTATGAGACCCAGTACTTC.

The chain joins TRBV10-1 to TRBJ2-7; 13 bases fit TRBD2. The J call may be mistaken, given a closer DNA end match to TRBJ2-1. This CDR3 has 14 amino acids. The germline CDR1 and CDR2 sequences are WNHNN and SYGVQD (reference sequence). In DNA form, the CDR3 reads TGCGCCAGCAGTGGGACTAGCGGGAGCAATGAGCAGTTCTTC. Amino acids: CASSGTSGSNEQFF.

The V call is TRBV5-4, the J call TRBJ1-6; D uncertain. The CDR3 sequence is 15 residues long. CDR1 is SGHNT and CDR2 is YYREEE in the germline V gene (reference sequence). Trimming left V 0 bases short and J 4 bases short, with 8 bases between. CDR3 in amino acids: CASSLAPGYNSPLHF. The DNA for the CDR3 is TGTGCCAGCAGCTTGGCCCCGGGATATAATTCACCCCTCCACTTT.

The chain is built from TRBV19 and TRBJ1-2; a weak D match, TRBD1 (5 bases). There are 16 residues in the CDR3. In germline, CDR1 is LNHDA, CDR2 SQIVND (reference sequence). V was trimmed by 7 bases and J by 3 bases, leaving 21 bases between them. This CDR3 reads CASKGAPDTWDYGYTF. CDR3 coding DNA: TGTGCCAGTAAAGGCGCCCCGGACACCTGGGACTATGGCTACACCTTC.

This rearrangement joins TRBV7-3 to TRBJ2-3, with 8 nucleotides matching TRBD2. The trim removed 5 bases at V and 2 bases at J, leaving 9 bases unmatched. Germline CDR1 reads SGHTA; CDR2 reads FQGTGA. The CDR3 length is 16 residues. Written as DNA, the CDR3 is TGTGCCAGCAGCCGCTCTAGCGGGCCCCCCACAGATACGCAGTATTTT. It specifies CASSRSSGPPTDTQYF.

The chain has TRBV5-4 and TRBJ2-7; 7 bases match TRBD2. Looked up from germline, CDR1 is SGHNT and CDR2 is YYREEE (reference sequence). The junction had 8 bases not matched to a gene; V was cut back by 4 bases and J by 4 bases. The CDR3 is 14 amino acids. The DNA of the CDR3 is TGTGCCAGCAGCGTCCCGGGGGGATTTTACGAGCAGTACTTC. Translation gives CASSVPGGFYEQYF.

CDR3: CASSLTSGGSYEQYF. CDR3 DNA: TGTGCCAGCAGCCTGACTAGCGGGGGATCCTACGAGCAGTACTTC. The chain joins TRBV11-3 to TRBJ2-7; 12 positions match TRBD2. Trimming at V came to 5 bases and at J to 1 base, leaving 3 bases not matched to a gene. There are 15 residues in the CDR3. Germline-derived CDR1 and CDR2 are SGHNT and YENEEA.

The table lists this clone with a count of one. This chain connects TRBV6-1 to TRBJ1-1; D is unresolved. Germline V CDR1 and CDR2: MNHNS, SASEGT. This CDR3 region has 15 residues. Trimming stripped 5 bases from V and 0 bases from J, with 13 bases between. CDR3 coding DNA: TGTGCCAGCAGTTTTCGTCCCCTAATGAACACTGAAGCTTTCTTT. As protein: CASSFRPLMNTEAFF.

V and J are TRBV10-3 and TRBJ2-7; 9 bases are a match to TRBD1. CDR1 is ENHRY and CDR2 is SYGVKD in the germline V gene. V was clipped by 8 bases and J by 3 bases; unmatched bases: 5. The CDR3 is made up of 13 amino acids. DNA for the CDR3: TGTGCCATCGGGACAGGGCAAGGCTACGAGCAGTACTTC. Residues: CAIGTGQGYEQYF.

This clone was observed once. At one of its ends the junction is not consistent with the germline gene, which may arise from a read error. This chain connects TRBV7-9 to TRBJ2-5; 10 bases line up with TRBD2. The V gene's germline CDR1 is SEHNR and CDR2 FQNEAQ (reference sequence). The CDR3 is 17 residues long. As DNA, the CDR3 is TGTTCCAGCAGCTCCCTGTCTAGCGGGAGACTTAAAGAGACCCAGTACTTC. This gives the protein CSSSSLSSGRLKETQYF.

The gene calls are TRBV5-4 and TRBJ1-2; D possibly corresponds to TRBD1 (6 bases). Germline V CDR1 and CDR2: SGHNT, YYREEE (reference sequence). Trimming took off 4 bases at V and 7 bases at J, with 14 bases between the two ends. There are 13 residues in the CDR3. CDR3 in amino acids: CASSPTGYTGYTF. For the CDR3, the DNA is TGTGCCAGCAGCCCCACAGGGTATACTGGCTACACCTTC.

This chain uses TRBV18 with TRBJ1-1; possible D gene TRBD1, 5 bases. Germline V gene data show CDR1 as KGHSH and CDR2 as LQKENI. The V and J ends lost 3 bases and 1 base respectively, with 12 bases between them. The CDR3 is made up of 15 amino acids. The CDR3: CASSPVQGGNTEAFF. CDR3 coding DNA: TGTGCCAGCTCACCTGTGCAGGGAGGGAACACTGAAGCTTTCTTT.

The chain is built from TRBV5-8 and TRBJ2-7; 7 nucleotides match TRBD1. The CDR3 length is 12 residues. Unmatched junction bases numbered 4, after V lost 7 bases and J lost 3 bases. Germline V CDR1 and CDR2: SGHTS, YDEGEE. The CDR3 nucleotides are TGTGCCAGCTCCTACAGGGGCTACGAGCAGTACTTC. This gives the protein CASSYRGYEQYF.